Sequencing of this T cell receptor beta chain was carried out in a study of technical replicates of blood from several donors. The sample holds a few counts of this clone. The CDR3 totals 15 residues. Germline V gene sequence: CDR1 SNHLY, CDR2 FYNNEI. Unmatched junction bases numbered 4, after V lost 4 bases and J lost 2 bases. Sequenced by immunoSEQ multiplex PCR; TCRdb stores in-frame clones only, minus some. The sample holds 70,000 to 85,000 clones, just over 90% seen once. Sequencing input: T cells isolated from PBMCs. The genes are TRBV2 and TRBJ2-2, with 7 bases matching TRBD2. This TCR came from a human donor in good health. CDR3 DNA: TGTGCCAGCAGTGTTTTAGCGGGCAACACCGGGGAGCTGTTTTTT. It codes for CASSVLAGNTGELFF. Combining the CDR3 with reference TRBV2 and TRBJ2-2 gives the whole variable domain EPEVTQTPSHQVTQMGQEVILRCVPISNHLYFYWYRQILGQKVEFLVSFYNNEISEKSEIFDDQFSVERPDGSNFTLKIRSTKLEDSAMYFCASSVLAGNTGELFFGEGSRLTVL.